The sample holds a few counts of the clone carrying this T cell receptor (beta chain). The CDR3 covers 15 residues. In germline, CDR1 is SGHRS, CDR2 YFSETQ. V lost 7 bases and J lost 5, with 21 bases in between. The authors' processing: Reference gene primer amplification gave estimated nucleated cell counts. Data came from immunoSEQ multiplex PCR; TCRdb stores just in-frame clones and leaves some out. The DNA was the basis for D and trimming; V, J and clone size are from that table. The sample holds roughly 81,000 clones, around 82% seen once. The data were obtained in a study of blood T cell repertoires in COVID-19.

The V gene is TRBV5-1, the J gene TRBJ2-5; the D gene is possibly TRBD2 (6 bases). The origin of this receptor is a man aged 80 or over with active or convalescent COVID-19. Sample: peripheral blood. The CDR3 region has the DNA TGCGCCAGCTGGCCCGACTCGCGGGGTAGGGAGACCCAGTACTTC. Translation: CASWPDSRGRETQYF.